These 21 T cell receptor beta chains were sequenced from one sample in a study of T cell responses to AZD1222 COVID-19 vaccine. The protocol was immunoSEQ multiplex PCR, while the TCRdb copy is restricted to in-frame clones and leaves out a portion. Of around 180,000 clones in the sample, about 90% are singletons; the top ten hold 2.5% to 3%. The sequences come from peripheral blood, collected on day 0 of MenACWY control vaccination. The receptors originated from an adult in good health.

The V gene is TRBV30, the J gene TRBJ1-1, with unresolved D. The CDR3 is 13 amino acids. The ends were cut back, 4 bases at V and 0 bases at J, with 9 bases in the middle. Germline CDR1 GTSNPN, CDR2 SVGIG (reference sequence). CDR3 sequence reads: CAWKKLVNTEAFF. The CDR3 region has the DNA TGTGCCTGGAAAAAATTGGTGAACACTGAAGCTTTCTTT.

The chain is built from TRBV4-2 and TRBJ2-3; weak D call: TRBD2 (7 bases). Trimming removed 4 bases from V and 4 bases from J, with 21 bases in between. Germline CDR1 reads LGHNA; CDR2 reads YNFKEQ. The length of the CDR3 is 17 residues. The CDR3, as DNA: TGTGCCAGCAGCCCCATGGACAGCGGGGCGAGCTCAGATACGCAGTATTTT. It translates to CASSPMDSGASSDTQYF.

V usage is TRBV25-1 and J usage is TRBJ1-2, with unresolved D. Germline CDR1 MGHDK, CDR2 SYGVNS. The CDR3 has 13 residues. Trimming stripped 3 bases from V and 2 bases from J, with 7 bases between. This chain's CDR3 is CASSEWENYGYTF. In DNA, the CDR3 is TGTGCCAGCAGTGAGTGGGAAAACTATGGCTACACCTTC.

The chain uses TRBV6-5 and TRBJ2-7; 11 positions match TRBD1. The J segment lost 5 bases and the V segment lost 5 bases, leaving 5 bases of the junction unmatched. This CDR3 is 14 amino acids long. Germline assignment: CDR1 MNHEY and CDR2 SVGAGI. DNA for the CDR3: TGTGCCAGCAGTCCGTGGACAGGGGGCGACGAGCAGTACTTC. This sequence encodes CASSPWTGGDEQYF.

This clone was counted a few times. The chain joins TRBV24-1 to TRBJ1-3, with 9 bases fitting TRBD1. The CDR3 is made up of 15 amino acids. Per the germline V gene, CDR1 is KGHDR and CDR2 is SFDVKD. The J segment lost 4 bases and the V segment lost 3 bases, leaving 3 bases of the junction unmatched. DNA for the CDR3: TGTGCCACCAGTGATATCGGACAGGGGGGAAACACCATATATTTT. It specifies CATSDIGQGGNTIYF.

This rearrangement joins TRBV28 to TRBJ2-2; the match to TRBD1 covers 10 bases. Losses at the gene ends were 4 bases for V and 6 bases for J; bases not matched to a gene: 5. This CDR3 is 15 amino acids long. The germline CDR1 and CDR2 sequences are MDHEN and SYDVKM. The CDR3 DNA sequence: TGTGCCAGCAGTTACCGGGACAGGGGTCCCGGGGAGCTGTTTTTT. The encoded protein is CASSYRDRGPGELFF. Complete variable domain (other parts from reference TRBV28 and TRBJ2-2): DVKVTQSSRYLVKRTGEKVFLECVQDMDHENMFWYRQDPGLGLRLIYFSYDVKMKEKGDIPEGYSVSREKKERFSLILESASTNQTSMYLCASSYRDRGPGELFFGEGSRLTVL.

The V and J genes are TRBV11-2 and TRBJ2-3; 11 bases are a match to TRBD2. Germline CDR1 SGHAT, CDR2 FQNNGV. J lost 0 bases, V lost 1 base, and 6 bases had no gene match. The CDR3 runs 18 residues. This chain's CDR3 is CASSLGLAGGLSTDTQYF. CDR3 sequence (DNA): TGTGCCAGCAGCTTAGGGCTAGCGGGAGGACTTAGCACAGATACGCAGTATTTT.

The chain links TRBV28 to TRBJ1-1; TRBD1 agrees at 12 bases. The CDR3 length is 14 residues. The germline CDR1 and CDR2 sequences are MDHEN and SYDVKM. V trimming: 6 bases; J trimming: 6 bases; junction bases outside the gene matches: 5. DNA for the CDR3: TGTGCCAGCAGAGGGACAGGGGGCGCCTCTGAAGCTTTCTTT. This encodes CASRGTGGASEAFF.

V and J are TRBV12-3 or TRBV12-4 and TRBJ1-5, with D possibly being TRBD1 (5 bases). This CDR3 region has 13 residues. V lost 6 bases, J lost 3 bases, and 9 bases lay in between. This chain's CDR3 is CASRFRANQPQHF. The CDR3 coding sequence is TGTGCCAGCAGATTCAGGGCCAATCAGCCCCAGCATTTT.

The chain links TRBV4-2 to TRBJ2-7; a possible D gene is TRBD1 (6 bases). The CDR3 consists of 16 residues. Trimming pared 4 bases from V and 3 bases from J, leaving 19 bases between. Per germline, CDR1 LGHNA and CDR2 YNFKEQ. CDR3 residues: CASSRSGQRGDYEQYF. The CDR3 DNA is TGTGCCAGCAGCCGATCGGGACAAAGAGGAGACTACGAGCAGTACTTC.

V usage is TRBV7-2 and J usage is TRBJ2-5; 8 bases are shared with TRBD2. V trimming: 6 bases; J trimming: 6 bases; junction bases outside the gene matches: 9. The germline CDR1 and CDR2 sequences are SGHTA and FQGNSA. The CDR3 is 14 amino acids. Here the CDR3 DNA reads TGTGCCAGCAGGGACGGGGGGGCCTCGAAGACCCAGTACTTC. Protein: CASRDGGASKTQYF.

This chain links TRBV12-5 with TRBJ2-7; no clear D. This CDR3 is 12 amino acids long. Germline loops: CDR1 LGHNT, CDR2 FRNRAP. Deletions cut 6 bases from V and 2 bases from J, with 8 bases between. The CDR3 loop is CASGPTAYEQYF. CDR3 nucleotides: TGTGCTAGTGGCCCCACCGCCTACGAGCAGTACTTC. The full variable domain, in which reference TRBV12-5 and TRBJ2-7 provide the parts outside the CDR3, is DARVTQTPRHKVTEMGQEVTMRCQPILGHNTVFWYRQTMMQGLELLAYFRNRAPLDDSGMPKDRFSAEMPDATLATLKIQPSEPRDSAVYFCASGPTAYEQYFGPGTRLTVT.

The chain employs TRBV5-6 and TRBJ1-3; possible D gene TRBD1, 5 bases. CDR1 and CDR2 (germline): SGHDT, YYEEEE. V was pared by 6 bases and J by 2 bases, with 9 bases between. The CDR3 is 13 residues long. The CDR3 DNA reads TGTGCCAGCAATACAGGTCCTGGAAACACCATATATTTT. Amino acid sequence: CASNTGPGNTIYF.

This rearrangement joins TRBV2 to TRBJ1-2; perhaps TRBD1 as D (5 bases). V gave up 9 bases and J gave up 3 bases, with 14 bases separating them. The CDR3 sequence is 13 residues long. CDR1 and CDR2 from the germline V gene are SNHLY and FYNNEI. CDR3 sequence reads: CASTPRAHYGYTF. DNA of the CDR3: TGTGCCAGTACCCCCAGGGCTCACTATGGCTACACCTTC.

V usage is TRBV7-2 and J usage is TRBJ2-7, with TRBD1 matching 8 bases. The CDR3 length is 16 residues. Germline V gene data show CDR1 as SGHTA and CDR2 as FQGNSA. Trimming removed 0 bases from V and 3 bases from J; junction bases left unmatched: 7. CDR3 sequence (DNA): TGTGCCAGCAGCTTAGCTGGGACAGGAGCCGTCTACGAGCAGTACTTC. Amino acids: CASSLAGTGAVYEQYF.

The chain recombines TRBV3-1 (or the pseudogene TRBV3-2) with TRBJ2-7, with a tentative D call TRBD1 (5 bases). CDR1 LGHDT and CDR2 YNNKEL come from the germline V gene (reference sequence). Between the trimmed V and J ends, which lost 5 bases and 3 bases, there was a span of 14 bases. CDR3 length: 14 amino acids. CDR3 nucleotides: TGTGCCAGCAGCTTTAGGGGCCAGGGCTACGAGCAGTACTTC. The encoded protein is CASSFRGQGYEQYF.

The chain recombines TRBV5-5 with TRBJ1-2; D possibly corresponds to TRBD1 (6 bases). Trimming stripped 2 bases from V and 2 bases from J, with 19 bases between. The germline gives CDR1 SGHKS, CDR2 YYEKEE (reference sequence). The CDR3 length is 17 residues. DNA of the CDR3: TGTGCCAGCAGCTTACCCCCGGACAGTCTGCGCAACTATGGCTACACCTTC. It codes for CASSLPPDSLRNYGYTF.

V and J are TRBV27 and TRBJ1-2, with 9 bases matching TRBD1. Germline V gives CDR1 MNHEY, CDR2 SMNVEV (reference sequence). The CDR3 sequence is 14 residues long. V lost 3 bases to trimming and J lost 4 bases; unmatched junction nucleotides: 3. CDR3 coding DNA: TGTGCCAGCAGTTTGGGACAGGGAATCTATGGCTACACCTTC. This sequence encodes CASSLGQGIYGYTF.

V and J are TRBV5-1 and TRBJ1-1, with D perhaps matching TRBD1 (6 bases). The germline V and J ends were trimmed by 4 bases and 0 bases, with 10 bases remaining between them. The germline V gene encodes CDR1 SGHRS and CDR2 YFSETQ. The CDR3 consists of 14 residues. The CDR3 loop reads CASSIQGVNTEAFF. The CDR3 nucleotides are TGCGCCAGCAGCATACAGGGTGTGAACACTGAAGCTTTCTTT. Full variable domain (rest looked up from reference TRBV5-1 and TRBJ1-1): KAGVTQTPRYLIKTRGQQVTLSCSPISGHRSVSWYQQTPGQGLQFLFEYFSETQRNKGNFPGRFSGRQFSNSRSEMNVSTLELGDSALYLCASSIQGVNTEAFFGQGTRLTVV.

This chain links TRBV6-1 with TRBJ1-6; TRBD1 matches 8 bases. The CDR3 totals 17 residues. Trimming took 3 bases from V and 6 from J; bases not matched to a gene: 10. CDR1 and CDR2 from the germline V gene are MNHNS and SASEGT. The CDR3 is CASSEGGTGALNSPLHF. The CDR3 DNA reads as TGTGCCAGCAGTGAGGGGGGGACAGGTGCTCTTAATTCACCCCTCCACTTT.

The rearrangement uses TRBV20-1 and TRBJ1-1, with TRBD1 as a possible D gene (6 bases). The CDR3 sequence is 11 residues long. The germline V gene encodes CDR1 DFQATT and CDR2 SNEGSKA (reference sequence). V lost 3 bases and J 7 bases, leaving 9 bases between the germline ends. The CDR3 sequence: CSARGAGEAFF. The CDR3 DNA follows: TGCAGTGCTAGGGGGGCGGGTGAAGCTTTCTTT.